The 22 T cell receptor beta chains presented below share a single source sample, sequenced in a study of blood T cell repertoires in COVID-19. Some clones are missing from TCRdb's copy, which holds only in-frame ones; the method was immunoSEQ multiplex PCR. The data contain 15,000 to 20,000 clones, under 95% of them seen just once; the ten biggest clones take up roughly 3.7%. Sequencing was performed on peripheral blood. These receptors were obtained from a human donor in a cohort sampled during active COVID-19.

This clone was found once. V gene TRBV10-3 combines with J gene TRBJ2-3, with a weak D call TRBD1 (6 bases). V lost 4 bases and J lost 0, with 11 bases in between. Germline CDR1 and CDR2: ENHRY and SYGVKD. The length of the CDR3 is 15 residues. The CDR3 nucleotides are TGTGCCATCAGTGCCGGGACACAGAGCACAGATACGCAGTATTTT. It translates to CAISAGTQSTDTQYF.

This rearrangement joins TRBV5-1 to TRBJ2-5, with D maybe TRBD2 (5 bases). Germline-derived CDR1 and CDR2 are SGHRS and YFSETQ. Trimming left V 2 bases short and J 4 bases short, with 12 bases between. CDR3 size: 14 residues. CDR3 sequence: CASSFGSLRETQYF. Written as DNA, the CDR3 is TGCGCCAGCAGCTTTGGGAGTTTACGAGAGACCCAGTACTTC.

The V gene is TRBV6-5, the J gene TRBJ2-7; tentative D call: TRBD1 (6 bases). The germline V gene encodes CDR1 MNHEY and CDR2 SVGAGI. The CDR3 contains 14 residues. The V end was cut by 6 bases, the J end by 3 bases, with 15 bases between. The CDR3 DNA is TGTGCCAGCAGCCCCTACCCGGACAGCTACGAGCAGTACGTC. This translates into CASSPYPDSYEQYV.

V gene TRBV5-5 combines with J gene TRBJ2-5, with TRBD1 identical over 8 bases. V trimming: 4 bases; J trimming: 2 bases; junction bases outside the gene matches: 7. The CDR3 contains 15 residues. Germline CDR1 SGHKS, CDR2 YYEKEE (reference sequence). The CDR3 loop reads CASSQPYRGQETQYF. As DNA, the CDR3 is TGTGCCAGCAGCCAACCCTACAGGGGGCAAGAGACCCAGTACTTC.

J is TRBJ2-5 and V is TRBV5-1; TRBD1 matches 10 bases. The germline gives CDR1 SGHRS, CDR2 YFSETQ. The CDR3 extends over 17 amino acids. V dropped 4 bases and J dropped 4; count of bases not matched to a gene: 13. CDR3 coding DNA: TGCGCCAGCAGCCTGACAGGGGGCTCGGGGGTCGTAGAGACCCAGTACTTC. Its protein is CASSLTGGSGVVETQYF.

The chain uses TRBV27 and TRBJ2-2; D might be TRBD2 (5 bases). The CDR3 is 15 residues long. Germline V gene data show CDR1 as MNHEY and CDR2 as SMNVEV (reference sequence). The germline V and J ends were trimmed by 3 bases and 4 bases, with 12 bases remaining between them. CDR3 nucleotide sequence: TGTGCCAGCAGTTTTAGGCAGGCGGGCACCGGGGAGCTGTTTTTT. Encoded protein: CASSFRQAGTGELFF.

The V call is TRBV4-3, the J call TRBJ2-3; D ambiguous. The CDR3 extends over 14 amino acids. Trimming shortened V by 4 bases and J by 2 bases, and 10 bases separated the two germline ends. Germline lookup yields CDR1 LGHNA and CDR2 YSLEER. The CDR3 DNA reads as TGCGCCAGCAGCCTAGAATTATTCACAGATACGCAGTATTTT. Its protein product is CASSLELFTDTQYF.

This sequence joins TRBV28 and TRBJ1-1, with D unresolved. This CDR3 comprises 12 residues. Germline lookup yields CDR1 MDHEN and CDR2 SYDVKM. V was pared by 4 bases and J by 2 bases, with 5 bases between. The CDR3 sequence is CASSSVNTEAFF. The CDR3 bases are TGTGCCAGCAGTTCGGTAAACACTGAAGCTTTCTTT.

Notes on this clone: The junction departs from the called germline gene at one end, perhaps through a read error. Here the CDR3 reads CAISDGANSEAFF. The CDR3 region has the DNA TGTGCCATCAGTGATGGGGCCAACAGTGAAGCTTTCTTT. The rearrangement joins TRBV10-3 to TRBJ1-1; D perhaps matches TRBD1 (5 bases). The CDR3 runs 13 residues. Germline CDR1 and CDR2: ENHRY and SYGVKD.

The rearrangement links TRBV10-3 to TRBJ2-3, with 9 bases aligning to TRBD1. From germline, CDR1 is ENHRY and CDR2 SYGVKD. The CDR3 is made up of 14 amino acids. V was pared by 10 bases and J by 0 bases, with 5 bases of the junction left unmatched. This CDR3 is CATGGQGSTDTQYF. The DNA of the CDR3 is TGTGCCACCGGCGGACAGGGGAGCACAGATACGCAGTATTTT.

The chain has TRBV19 and TRBJ2-1; possibly TRBD2 for D (5 bases). This CDR3 contains 11 residues. The V end was cut by 4 bases, the J end by 12 bases, with 10 bases between. From germline, CDR1 is LNHDA and CDR2 SQIVND (reference sequence). CDR3 in DNA: TGTGCCAGTAGTACCAGAAGCGGGCAGTTCTTC. Protein product: CASSTRSGQFF.

The gene calls are TRBV7-2 and TRBJ2-7; 8 nucleotides line up with TRBD1. Germline CDR1 is SGHTA and CDR2 is FQGNSA. The junction had 7 bases not matched to a gene; V was cut back by 5 bases and J by 4 bases. The CDR3 extends over 14 amino acids. The CDR3 loop is CASSPGQATYEQYV. The CDR3 DNA is TGTGCCAGCAGCCCGGGACAGGCAACATACGAGCAGTACGTC.

The gene calls are TRBV7-2 and TRBJ2-4; D ambiguous. There are 14 residues in the CDR3. The germline gives CDR1 SGHTA, CDR2 FQGNSA. The germline V and J ends were trimmed by 2 bases and 3 bases, with 8 bases remaining between them. CDR3 protein: CASSLMADKNIQYF. The CDR3 DNA sequence: TGTGCCAGCAGCTTAATGGCGGACAAAAACATTCAGTACTTC.

The chain uses TRBV21-1 and TRBJ2-1; whether TRBD1, the table's D call, matches the DNA was not checked. TRBV21-1 is deemed a pseudogene. The CDR3 has 18 amino acids. CDR3: CASSKTNPQGPLYNEQFF. The CDR3 DNA reads TGTGCCAGCAGCAAAACGAACCCCCAGGGCCCCTTATACAATGAGCAGTTCTTC.

The V gene is TRBV10-1, the J gene TRBJ2-2; D remains ambiguous. Trimming left V 2 bases short and J 0 bases short, with 7 bases between. The germline gives CDR1 WNHNN, CDR2 SYGVQD (reference sequence). This CDR3 spans 15 amino acids. CDR3 DNA sequence: TGCGCCAGCAGTGAGGCTATCGCGAACACCGGGGAGCTGTTTTTT. Its protein is CASSEAIANTGELFF.

The rearrangement uses TRBV18 and TRBJ2-1, with 13 nucleotides matching TRBD2. Per germline, CDR1 KGHSH and CDR2 LQKENI. CDR3 length: 16 residues. The J segment lost 7 bases and the V segment lost 2 bases, leaving 5 bases of the junction unmatched. The CDR3 sequence: CASSPTSGGEGNEQFF. As DNA, the CDR3 is TGTGCCAGCTCACCAACTAGCGGGGGGGAAGGTAATGAGCAGTTCTTC.

This rearrangement joins TRBV19 to TRBJ1-6; no clear D. Germline lookup yields CDR1 LNHDA and CDR2 SQIVND (reference sequence). CDR3 size: 13 residues. Between the trimmed V and J ends, which lost 1 base and 8 bases, there was a span of 6 bases. The CDR3 spells CASSIVRDSPLHF. The CDR3 DNA is TGTGCCAGTAGTATAGTTCGGGATTCACCCCTCCACTTT.

This clone was counted a few times. The chain has TRBV4-2 and TRBJ2-5; 8 bases agree with TRBD2. The ends lost 6 bases at V and 5 bases at J; junction bases unmatched: 17. CDR3 length equals 17 residues. The germline V gene has CDR1 LGHNA and CDR2 YNFKEQ. CDR3 residues: CASRDEGGGTHRETQYF. The CDR3 DNA sequence: TGTGCCAGCAGAGACGAGGGCGGGGGGACCCACCGTGAGACCCAGTACTTC.

The chain combines TRBV7-2 with TRBJ1-2; D unresolved. Germline-derived CDR1 and CDR2 are SGHTA and FQGNSA. The V gene lost 4 bases and the J gene lost 0 bases, with 15 bases spanning the gap. CDR3 length: 16 amino acids. CDR3 sequence reads: CASSSSWVGANYGYTF. In DNA, the CDR3 is TGTGCCAGCAGCTCCTCCTGGGTGGGAGCTAACTATGGCTACACCTTC.

The V gene is TRBV19, the J gene TRBJ1-1; tentatively, D is TRBD1 (5 bases). The CDR3 consists of 12 residues. CDR1 is LNHDA, CDR2 SQIVND, per germline (reference sequence). Trimming removed 3 bases at V and 7 bases at J, with 9 bases between. CDR3 nucleotides: TGTGCCAGTAGTATTTCTGACAGTGAAGCTTTCTTT. Translating it yields CASSISDSEAFF.

V and J are TRBV19 and TRBJ2-5, with TRBD2 matching over 14 bases. V trimming: 5 bases; J trimming: 4 bases; junction bases outside the gene matches: 3. The CDR3 has 15 amino acids. In germline, CDR1 is LNHDA, CDR2 SQIVND (reference sequence). This CDR3 reads CASSVGTSGRETQYF. In nucleotides, the CDR3 is TGTGCCAGTAGTGTCGGGACTAGCGGGAGAGAGACCCAGTACTTC.

The chain recombines TRBV28 with TRBJ2-2; tentative D call: TRBD1 (7 bases). Trimming pared 3 bases from V and 7 bases from J, leaving 15 bases between. Germline V gene data show CDR1 as MDHEN and CDR2 as SYDVKM. This CDR3 comprises 15 residues. Here the CDR3 reads CASSFPLQGGGELFF. The CDR3 DNA reads TGTGCCAGCAGTTTCCCCCTCCAGGGGGGCGGGGAGCTGTTTTTT.